The entry below gives a single T cell receptor (beta chain) sequence along with its context. In this sample, this clonotype turned up many times. Its binding antigen is unknown. Base-call qualities are not available, and no considerably larger clone is one nucleotide away. This record belongs to a study of T cells in Graves' hyperthyroidism and ophthalmopathy (dated by TCRdb to about 2019). About the study as a whole: Peripheral blood samples were taken at the time of initial diagnosis, prior to any treatment. To identify TCR V-J signatures that set the groups apart, the researchers used a discovery cohort of 100 or so patients, made up of around 40 with Graves' ophthalmopathy and about 60 with stable Graves' hyperthyroidism. An independent validation cohort of under 20 hyperthyroidism patients and 17 patients who later progressed to ophthalmopathy tested prospective prediction of ophthalmopathy. The 75 to 100 discovery patients were randomly split 7:3 into training and test sets. Thyroid tissue and blood T-cell repertoires from about six Graves' hyperthyroidism patients were also compared in the study. After blood sampling, hyperthyroidism patients were treated with methimazole at a starting dose of 30 mg daily, and ophthalmopathy patients were treated with high-dose intravenous methylprednisolone. According to the paper, TCR Vbeta CDR3 sequencing was carried out on 135 peripheral blood samples, which came from fewer than 50 ophthalmopathy, some 73 hyperthyroidism and approximately 17 progressor patients.

Ophthalmopathy patients had moderately to severely active disease, with a Clinical Activity Score of 3 or more, a NOSPECS grade of 4 or more, and a disease duration of less than 3 months. Patients with uncontrolled infections, other autoimmune diseases, pregnancy or lactation were excluded. Clinical symptoms, serum thyroxine and TRAb, thyroid ultrasound, and orbital computed tomography formed the basis for the diagnoses. PBMCs were isolated from 8 to 10 ml of fresh peripheral blood by Ficoll-Paque density gradient centrifugation. Total RNA was extracted using Trizol reagent, and RNA quality was assessed on an Agilent 2100 Bioanalyzer. General study outcomes and caveats: Sample size was not statistically predetermined, and investigators were not blinded to group allocation. A 13 V-J signature model separated ophthalmopathy from stable hyperthyroidism, with just over 85% sensitivity and 81% to 83% specificity in cross-validation and 80%/75% in testing. During validation, the model predicted progression to ophthalmopathy a median of about 5.9 months ahead of onset, with roughly 65% sensitivity and 72% to 85% specificity. Most expanded thyroid clonotypes (frequency above 0.001) were also detected in blood, a finding suggesting that blood repertoires may reflect thyroid immune responses.

The TCR beta CDR3 regions were amplified from the RNA transcripts. The first round of RT-PCR for the TCR CDR3 was performed with the HTBI primer set and the Qiagen OneStep RT-PCR kit. The libraries were constructed in a second round of multiplex PCR and then size-selected and purified. Paired-end sequencing of the libraries was performed with 100 bp reads on an Illumina HiSeq2000. For the original study's pipeline: SOAPnuke was used to process the raw data, removing reads that contained adapters or uncalled bases, had a mean Phred below 15, or lacked an exact match to the constant primer or identifier. COPE v1.2.5 was used to merge high-quality paired reads, and clonotypes were defined as unique nucleotide sequences. Clonotypes were aligned to IMGT TRBV, TRBD and TRBJ reference segments using MiTCR v1.1. The analysis was restricted to V-J combinations with a frequency above 0.0001, which together covered 98% to 99.2% of the repertoires. A TCS score was defined as the ratio between F50 (clonal expansion) and ExV (chaos), using BLOSUM62-based TCRdist between CDR3 peptides within each V-J. Welch's t-statistics and random forest reduced roughly 540 V-J features to roughly 13, which were used in a naive Bayes classifier (R e1071). The raw public reads went through TCRdb reprocessing: fastp at Q25, MiXCR clone calling, in-frame beta chains kept. Every CDR3 protein is listed once, alongside the most common genes and DNA of its rows. In this record, the V and J calls reflect TCRdb's handling and not the investigators' own analysis. Here the sample has around 530,000 distinct CDR3 sequences; 17% occur a single time. Jointly, the top ten make up 17% of the sample.

Sequences were obtained from blood. The sequence came from a woman aged 18 to 35 with Graves' ophthalmopathy.

In nucleotide form, the sequence is TGTGCCAGCAGTCCAACCACTAGCGATGATGAGCAGTTCTTC. It translates as CASSPTTSDDEQFF. This chain joins TRBV28 to TRBJ2-1; 7 bases in the junction line up with TRBD2. From the germline V gene, CDR1 is MDHEN and CDR2 is SYDVKM. Germline trimming: 5 bases from V, 8 bases from J; junction bases outside gene matches: 9. The CDR3 runs 14 residues from the cysteine to the phenylalanine. Only CDR3 DNA is held: 42 bases, read in frame from base 1.